These 27 T cell receptor beta chains were sequenced from one sample in a study of human T cells and chemical hapten exposure. Regarding time point: patch test 2, 6 weeks after DPC sensitization. The treatment was: therapeutic diphenylcyclopropenone sensitization with weekly scalp DPC. TCRdb re-called the RACE reads through MiXCR, storing one row per CDR3 protein. The table lists roughly 96,000 distinct CDR3 sequences, 9.3% of them singletons. The specimen was whole blood, collected in connection with sensitization to the hapten diphenylcyclopropenone (DPC). The receptors were sampled from a woman in her forties with alopecia areata. Some clones in this sample may be carry-over from other donors' samples.

This clonotype showed up just a few times. The chain combines TRBV6-1 with TRBJ2-1; D uncertain. The CDR3 runs 13 residues. CDR1 is MNHNS, CDR2 SASEGT, per germline. V lost 2 bases to trimming and J lost 5 bases, with 7 bases between them. The CDR3 sequence: CASSERADNEQFF. Here the CDR3 DNA reads TGTGCCAGCAGTGAACGGGCAGACAATGAGCAGTTCTTC.

The table lists this clonotype with many counts. The CDR3 region has the DNA TGCGCCAGCAGTCTGACAGGGAGATCACCCCTCCACTTT. Protein product: CASSLTGRSPLHF. V usage is TRBV4-3 and J usage is TRBJ1-6; 7 bases line up with TRBD1. The trim removed 6 bases at V and 10 bases at J, leaving 6 bases unmatched. The CDR3 consists of 13 residues. Germline loops: CDR1 LGHNA, CDR2 YSLEER.

A note on this clonotype: This may come from a read error, since a much larger clone is one base off. The chain has TRBV15 and TRBJ2-2; D remains unclear. V lost 0 bases and J 1 base, leaving 6 bases between the germline ends. The CDR3 has 15 amino acids. The germline gives CDR1 LNHNV, CDR2 YYDKDF (reference sequence). The CDR3 loop is CATSRDLMNTGELFF. CDR3 nucleotides: TGTGCCACCAGCAGAGATCTTATGAACACCGGGGAGCTGTTTTTT.

The chain has TRBV6-5 and TRBJ2-7, with 10 nucleotides matching TRBD2. Germline V gene data show CDR1 as MNHEY and CDR2 as SVGAGI. V gave up 6 bases and J gave up 5 bases; unmatched junction bases: 10. The CDR3 loop spans 15 amino acids. The CDR3 loop is CASRLLAGGTHEQYF. Written as DNA, the CDR3 is TGTGCCAGCAGACTGTTAGCGGGAGGAACTCACGAGCAGTACTTC.

As regards this clonotype: A much larger clone differs from this one at a single base, so this may be a read error. Likely a read error: the CDR3 ends without its conserved phenylalanine or tryptophan. The rearrangement uses TRBV7-2 and TRBJ2-7; D uncertain. The germline gives CDR1 SGHTA, CDR2 FQGNSA. The CDR3 consists of 13 residues. Trimming removed 5 bases at V and 4 bases at J, with 12 bases between. CDR3 DNA sequence: TGTGCCAGCAGCCCGACGGAGTTATACGAGCAGTACTAC. This gives the protein CASSPTELYEQYY.

This clonotype has more than one count but fewer than ten. This chain connects TRBV14 to TRBJ2-2; D not certain. The CDR3 loop spans 14 amino acids. V lost 6 bases, J lost 4 bases, and 12 bases lay in between. Germline V gene lookup returns CDR1 SGHDN and CDR2 FVKESK. CDR3: CASSRLVSTGELFF. The CDR3 DNA follows: TGTGCCAGCAGTCGCTTAGTTTCCACCGGGGAGCTGTTTTTT. Full variable domain (outside the CDR3, taken from reference TRBV14 and TRBJ2-2): EAGVTQFPSHSVIEKGQTVTLRCDPISGHDNLYWYRRVMGKEIKFLLHFVKESKQDESGMPNNRFLAERTGGTYSTLKVQPAELEDSGVYFCASSRLVSTGELFFGEGSRLTVL.

This clonotype showed up many times. This chain connects TRBV10-3 to TRBJ2-7; the match to TRBD2 covers 8 bases. The J segment lost 1 base and the V segment lost 3 bases, leaving 2 bases of the junction unmatched. Germline assignment: CDR1 ENHRY and CDR2 SYGVKD. The CDR3 contains 14 residues. The CDR3 DNA reads TGTGCCATCAGTGATGGGACTAGATCCTACGAGCAGTACTTC. This encodes CAISDGTRSYEQYF.

This clonotype turned up a few times. The chain recombines TRBV12-3 or TRBV12-4 with TRBJ2-1; no reliable D call. The CDR3 totals 16 residues. V was clipped by 5 bases and J by 0 bases, with 14 bases between them. CDR3 region: CASSPSGLSSYNEQFF. CDR3 nucleotide sequence: TGTGCCAGCAGTCCTTCGGGCCTGAGCTCCTACAATGAGCAGTTCTTC.

This clonotype has just a few counts. This chain uses TRBV5-4 with TRBJ2-7; D may be TRBD2 (6 bases). Trimming took off 1 base at V and 4 bases at J, with 12 bases between the two ends. Germline-derived CDR1 and CDR2 are SGHNT and YYREEE (reference sequence). The length of the CDR3 is 14 residues. As DNA, the CDR3 is TGTGCCAGCAGCTTGCGGGGGATAGTATACGAGCAGTACTTC. Residues: CASSLRGIVYEQYF.

This clonotype has only a few counts. V gene TRBV11-2 combines with J gene TRBJ2-5; D is possibly TRBD1 or TRBD2 (5 bases each). This CDR3 is built from 14 residues. V was clipped by 5 bases and J by 4 bases, with 14 bases between them. Looked up from germline, CDR1 is SGHAT and CDR2 is FQNNGV. The CDR3 DNA follows: TGTGCCAGCAGCCAACAGGCCCGGGGAGAGACCCAGTACTTC. Protein: CASSQQARGETQYF.

The table lists this clonotype with a few counts. The chain employs TRBV11-1 and TRBJ2-2, with a tentative D call TRBD1 (5 bases). Germline CDR1 reads SGHAT; CDR2 reads FQDESV (reference sequence). V lost 4 bases and J lost 1, with 10 bases in between. The CDR3 totals 15 residues. The CDR3 here is CASSWTTGNTGELFF. DNA of the CDR3: TGTGCCAGCAGCTGGACCACAGGGAACACCGGGGAGCTGTTTTTT.

V gene TRBV6-5 combines with J gene TRBJ1-1, with 7 bases lining up with TRBD1. CDR1 is MNHEY, CDR2 SVGAGI, per germline. The CDR3 is 14 amino acids. Trimming removed 6 bases from V and 6 bases from J; junction bases left unmatched: 10. The CDR3 region is CASRRGGLGAEAFF. The CDR3 nucleotides are TGTGCCAGCAGGAGAGGGGGCTTAGGGGCTGAAGCTTTCTTT.

The chain links TRBV7-2 to TRBJ1-5; 7 bases are a match to TRBD1. The germline V gene has CDR1 SGHTA and CDR2 FQGNSA. This CDR3 spans 16 amino acids. V lost 0 bases, J lost 5 bases, and 7 bases stayed unmatched. The CDR3 here is CASSLAETGYHQPQHF. The CDR3 coding sequence is TGTGCCAGCAGCTTAGCGGAGACAGGGTACCATCAGCCCCAGCATTTT.

This clonotype has more than one count but fewer than ten. This sequence joins TRBV19 and TRBJ2-3; 7 bases are a match to TRBD2. CDR1 and CDR2 from the germline V gene are LNHDA and SQIVND (reference sequence). Trimming at V came to 8 bases and at J to 4 bases, leaving 18 bases not matched to a gene. This CDR3 is built from 17 residues. This chain's CDR3 is CASSSTEGGIYPDTQYF. CDR3 DNA sequence: TGTGCCAGTTCCTCAACTGAGGGAGGGATTTACCCAGATACGCAGTATTTT.

In its sample, this clonotype was seen many times. This chain joins TRBV6-2 or TRBV6-3 and TRBJ2-5; D ambiguous. This CDR3 spans 11 amino acids. Germline CDR1 and CDR2: MNHEY and SVGEGT. The ends were cut back, 8 bases at V and 2 bases at J, with 6 bases in the middle. As DNA, the CDR3 is TGTGCCAGCTCACGGCAAGAGACCCAGTACTTC. The encoded protein is CASSRQETQYF.

This chain connects TRBV29-1 to TRBJ1-1, with D possibly TRBD1 on 5 matching bases. Trimming shortened V by 6 bases and J by 11 bases, and 16 bases separated the two germline ends. The CDR3 loop spans 11 amino acids. Germline CDR1 and CDR2: SQVTM and ANQGSEA. CDR3 region: CSVDTGPGAFF. The CDR3 nucleotides are TGCAGCGTCGATACAGGCCCTGGCGCTTTCTTT. The variable domain in full, with the rest retrieved from reference TRBV29-1 and TRBJ1-1, is SAVISQKPSRDICQRGTSLTIQCQVDSQVTMMFWYRQQPGQSLTLIATANQGSEATYESGFVIDKFPISRPNLTFSTLTVSNMSPEDSSIYLCSVDTGPGAFFGQGTRLTVV.

In this sample, this clonotype turned up many times. This chain uses TRBV11-3 with TRBJ2-7; perhaps D is TRBD1 or TRBD2 (5 bases each). This CDR3 contains 13 residues. Trimming left V 4 bases short and J 5 bases short, with 12 bases between. Germline assignment: CDR1 SGHNT and CDR2 YENEEA. The CDR3 here is CASSSLRDHEQYF. CDR3 DNA sequence: TGTGCCAGCAGCTCGCTCAGGGACCACGAGCAGTACTTC. Supplemented by reference TRBV11-3 and TRBJ2-7, the full variable domain reads EAGVVQSPRYKIIEKKQPVAFWCNPISGHNTLYWYLQNLGQGPELLIRYENEEAVDDSQLPKDRFSAERLKGVDSTLKIQPAELGDSAVYLCASSSLRDHEQYFGPGTRLTVT.

The V and J genes are TRBV7-2 and TRBJ1-4; TRBD1 aligns across 9 bases. Germline lookup yields CDR1 SGHTA and CDR2 FQGNSA. The trim removed 2 bases at V and 6 bases at J, leaving 7 bases unmatched. The CDR3 runs 16 residues. The CDR3: CASSLMARTGDEKLFF. CDR3 in DNA: TGTGCCAGCAGCTTAATGGCGCGGACAGGGGATGAAAAACTGTTTTTT.

This clonotype appeared a few times. V gene TRBV28 combines with J gene TRBJ2-3, with D unresolved. V was clipped by 2 bases and J by 0 bases, with 9 bases between them. The CDR3 loop spans 15 amino acids. From germline, CDR1 is MDHEN and CDR2 SYDVKM. CDR3 coding DNA: TGTGCCAGCAGTTTAGCTACAGATAGCACAGATACGCAGTATTTT. It encodes CASSLATDSTDTQYF.

The J gene is TRBJ1-6, the V gene TRBV28; no clear D gene. Trimming stripped 6 bases from V and 9 bases from J, with 15 bases between. The CDR3 spans 14 residues. Germline CDR1 reads MDHEN; CDR2 reads SYDVKM. The CDR3 sequence is CASSISFGGSPLHF. The CDR3 DNA follows: TGTGCCAGCAGCATCAGTTTCGGAGGTTCACCCCTCCACTTT.

There are a few counts of this clonotype. The V call is TRBV12-3 or TRBV12-4, the J call TRBJ1-5; 10 bases map to TRBD1. V shed 2 bases and J 4 bases; nucleotides not matched to a gene: 5. The CDR3 extends over 16 amino acids. CDR3 sequence reads: CASSLPGQGPNQPQHF. CDR3 nucleotide sequence: TGTGCCAGCAGTTTACCGGGACAGGGGCCAAATCAGCCCCAGCATTTT.

This clonotype was counted only a few times. The chain is built from TRBV15 and TRBJ1-5, with 10 nucleotides matching TRBD1. This CDR3 comprises 15 residues. Germline V gene data show CDR1 as LNHNV and CDR2 as YYDKDF (reference sequence). V trimming: 1 base; J trimming: 6 bases; junction bases outside the gene matches: 3. The chain's CDR3 is CATSRGTGGSQPQHF. CDR3 sequence (DNA): TGTGCCACCAGCAGAGGGACAGGGGGTAGTCAGCCCCAGCATTTT.

This chain uses TRBV6-1 with TRBJ2-1; tentative D call: TRBD2 (5 bases). Trimming removed 8 bases at V and 4 bases at J, with 18 bases between. Germline loops: CDR1 MNHNS, CDR2 SASEGT. This CDR3 has 15 amino acids. CDR3 sequence (DNA): TGTGCCAGCGCAGCAAGGACGGCGGGTTACAATGAGCAGTTCTTC. It codes for CASAARTAGYNEQFF.

On this clonotype: Mismatch with germline at one junction end may stem from a read error. J is TRBJ2-2 and V is TRBV11-3, with 12 bases identical to TRBD2. Germline V gene data show CDR1 as SGHNT and CDR2 as YENEEA. CDR3 length equals 16 residues. The CDR3 is CASSHRLAGATGELSF. The CDR3 DNA sequence: TGTGCCAGCAGCCACCGACTAGCGGGAGCCACCGGGGAGCTGTCTTTT.

This clonotype was seen repeatedly, ten times or more. The V gene is TRBV12-3 or TRBV12-4, the J gene TRBJ1-1; tentative D call: TRBD1 (5 bases). Trimming left V 3 bases short and J 0 bases short, with 5 bases between. The CDR3 extends over 13 amino acids. CDR3 in DNA: TGTGCCAGCAGTTTGACAGTGAACACTGAAGCTTTCTTT. It encodes CASSLTVNTEAFF.

This sequence joins TRBV6-2 or TRBV6-3 and TRBJ2-7, with 7 bases lining up with TRBD2. The V and J ends lost 5 bases and 0 bases, in that order; junction bases with no gene match: 7. Germline V gives CDR1 MNHEY, CDR2 SVGEGT. The CDR3 length is 15 residues. CDR3 nucleotides: TGTGCCAGCAGTCGTACTAGCGAGGGCTCCTACGAGCAGTACTTC. Translating it yields CASSRTSEGSYEQYF.

This clonotype was observed a handful of times. The chain is built from TRBV6-2 or TRBV6-3 and TRBJ2-7, with D perhaps TRBD1 (6 bases). Trimming removed 5 bases from V and 1 base from J, with 12 bases in between. The CDR3 is made up of 14 amino acids. CDR1 and CDR2 (germline): MNHEY, SVGEGT. The DNA of the CDR3 is TGTGCCAGCAGTAAGGACAGTTTATCCTACGAGCAGTACTTC. This translates into CASSKDSLSYEQYF.